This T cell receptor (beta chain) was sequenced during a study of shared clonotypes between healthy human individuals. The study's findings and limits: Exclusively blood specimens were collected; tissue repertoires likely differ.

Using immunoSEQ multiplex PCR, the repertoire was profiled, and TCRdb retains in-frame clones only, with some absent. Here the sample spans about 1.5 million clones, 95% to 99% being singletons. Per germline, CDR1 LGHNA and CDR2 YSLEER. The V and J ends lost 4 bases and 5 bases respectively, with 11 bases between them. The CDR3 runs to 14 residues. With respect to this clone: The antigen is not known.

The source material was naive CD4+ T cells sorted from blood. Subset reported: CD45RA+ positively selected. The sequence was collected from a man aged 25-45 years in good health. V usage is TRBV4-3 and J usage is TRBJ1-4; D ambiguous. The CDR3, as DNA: TGCGCCAGCAGCCGGTCAGGTGCAAATGAAAAACTGTTTTTT. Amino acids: CASSRSGANEKLFF.